This entry lists 6 T cell receptor beta chains sequenced from one sample in a study of blood T cell repertoires in COVID-19. Repertoires were generated with immunoSEQ multiplex PCR, while TCRdb's copy carries only in-frame clones and drops some. The sample yields about 220,000 clones, approximately 80% seen once. Sequencing was done on a sample of PBMCs or T cells enriched from blood (not recorded which). The origin of the receptors is a woman aged 55-69 years who had recovered from COVID-19.

The sample holds one count of this clone. The rearrangement joins TRBV5-1 to TRBJ2-3, with 12 bases lining up with TRBD2. The germline V gene has CDR1 SGHRS and CDR2 YFSETQ. J was trimmed by 2 bases and V by 4 bases; bases with no gene match: 17. The CDR3 runs to 20 residues. The CDR3 DNA is TGCGCCAGCAGCCCAGTGACTAGCGGGGGCCAAAGTGGGGCCACAGATACGCAGTATTTT. This gives the protein CASSPVTSGGQSGATDTQYF.

The rearrangement uses TRBV5-1 and TRBJ2-7; D is possibly TRBD1 (5 bases). Germline CDR1 and CDR2: SGHRS and YFSETQ. The CDR3 length is 15 residues. V lost 4 bases to trimming and J lost 3 bases, with 17 bases between them. CDR3 DNA sequence: TGCGCCAGCAGCCCTAGGGGATTTAGAATCTACGAGCAGTACTTC. It translates to CASSPRGFRIYEQYF.

The chain joins TRBV3-1 (or the pseudogene TRBV3-2) to TRBJ1-2, with unresolved D. Per germline, CDR1 LGHDT and CDR2 YNNKEL (reference sequence). The CDR3 length is 17 residues. V was trimmed by 0 bases and J by 1 base, leaving 15 bases between them. CDR3 sequence: CASSQDRSRGLNYGYTF. CDR3 DNA sequence: TGTGCCAGCAGCCAAGATAGGTCCCGAGGTCTTAACTATGGCTACACCTTC.

The chain's CDR3 is CASSGPQGRNTEAFF. As DNA, the CDR3 is TGCGCCAGCAGCGGACCACAGGGCCGGAACACTGAAGCTTTCTTT. The gene calls are TRBV5-1 and TRBJ1-1; perhaps TRBD1 as D (6 bases). The germline V and J ends were trimmed by 4 bases and 1 base, with 14 bases remaining between them. The length of the CDR3 is 15 residues. Germline V gene sequence: CDR1 SGHRS, CDR2 YFSETQ.

The chain is built from TRBV12-3 or TRBV12-4 and TRBJ1-3, with D possibly being TRBD1 (6 bases). Trimming stripped 8 bases from V and 7 bases from J, with 15 bases between. The CDR3 is 13 amino acids. The CDR3 loop reads CASQTGPRNTIYF. In DNA, the CDR3 is TGTGCCAGCCAGACAGGTCCTCGGAACACCATATATTTT.

The chain employs TRBV5-5 and TRBJ1-4; D may be TRBD1 (6 bases). Per germline, CDR1 SGHKS and CDR2 YYEKEE (reference sequence). Trimming took 3 bases from V and 5 from J, leaving 29 bases between them. The CDR3 loop spans 20 amino acids. As DNA, the CDR3 is TGTGCCAGCAGCTCCCAAAGCCGGGACACCACCTGGGGGAAAAATGAAAAACTGTTTTTT. Translation gives CASSSQSRDTTWGKNEKLFF.